Below are 16 T cell receptor beta chains sequenced from a single sample in a study of T cell clonotyping in hematopoietic cell transplantation. TCRdb's table, derived via immunoSEQ multiplex PCR, lists solely in-frame clones and lacks some. The data hold roughly 9,800 clones, with less than 60% observed a single time. The sequences come from peripheral blood mononuclear cells, collected 100 days after allogeneic stem cell transplant. Receptors were obtained from a female patient aged 50 to 60 who had an allogeneic stem cell transplant from an unrelated donor, so the T cells may come from the graft donor. Some clones in this sample may be carry-over from other donors' samples.

This clone was picked up one time. CDR3 sequence reads: CAWRKGTQPQHF. DNA of the CDR3: TGTGCCTGGAGGAAAGGGACTCAGCCCCAGCATTTT. The chain carries TRBV30 and TRBJ1-5; possibly TRBD1 for D (5 bases). This CDR3 is 12 amino acids long. V was shortened by 3 bases and J by 6 bases, with 9 bases between the two germline ends. CDR1 GTSNPN and CDR2 SVGIG come from the germline V gene (reference sequence).

This clone came up a few times. This chain connects TRBV2 to TRBJ2-7; possible D gene TRBD1, 5 bases. The CDR3 has 14 residues. Germline V gives CDR1 SNHLY, CDR2 FYNNEI. Trimming stripped 7 bases from V and 3 bases from J, with 16 bases between. The CDR3 sequence: CASNLQANGYEQYF. CDR3 DNA sequence: TGTGCCAGCAACTTACAGGCGAACGGCTACGAGCAGTACTTC.

This clone rates as medium-sized. V and J are TRBV14 and TRBJ1-2; D possibly corresponds to TRBD1 (5 bases). The CDR3 loop spans 14 amino acids. Germline loops: CDR1 SGHDN, CDR2 FVKESK. With 1 base removed from V and 1 base from J, the gap between germline ends came to 7 bases. The CDR3 DNA reads as TGTGCCAGCAGCCAAGTGGGGGGTAACTATGGCTACACCTTC. This encodes CASSQVGGNYGYTF.

The chain joins TRBV6-5 to TRBJ2-7, with D hard to call. Trimming took off 3 bases at V and 3 bases at J, with 12 bases between the two ends. Germline V lookup: CDR1 MNHEY, CDR2 SVGAGI. The CDR3 runs 14 residues. CDR3 sequence (DNA): TGTGCCAGCAGTTATTCGGTCACACTCTACGAGCAGTACTTC. This sequence encodes CASSYSVTLYEQYF.

The V gene is TRBV7-9, the J gene TRBJ1-5, with 7 bases fitting TRBD1. V gave up 7 bases and J gave up 6 bases; unmatched junction bases: 12. CDR1 is SEHNR, CDR2 FQNEAQ, per germline (reference sequence). The CDR3 totals 15 residues. CDR3 nucleotides: TGTGCCAGCACCCAGGGAGGGGGCGCGGGTCAGCCCCAGCATTTT. Its protein is CASTQGGGAGQPQHF.

The chain carries TRBV30 and TRBJ1-2, with a weak D call TRBD1 (6 bases). This CDR3 spans 15 amino acids. Trimming cost V 2 bases and J 7 bases, with 20 bases left between them. Germline assignment: CDR1 GTSNPN and CDR2 SVGIG (reference sequence). In DNA form, the CDR3 reads TGTGCCTGGAGTCTCCCCCCACAGGGAGGGTTTGGCTACACCTTC. Translating gives CAWSLPPQGGFGYTF.

This chain joins TRBV28 and TRBJ2-2; TRBD1 is a possible D gene (6 bases). CDR1 is MDHEN and CDR2 is SYDVKM in the germline V gene. There are 16 residues in the CDR3. V was cut by 6 bases and J by 2 bases, with 16 bases left in between. The CDR3 nucleotides are TGTGCCAGCAGCATGCCCCCGGGACAAAACACCGGGGAGCTGTTTTTT. Its translation: CASSMPPGQNTGELFF.

This clone has only a few counts. V gene TRBV19 combines with J gene TRBJ1-1; the D is unclear. The germline V gene has CDR1 LNHDA and CDR2 SQIVND (reference sequence). The CDR3 consists of 15 residues. V lost 6 bases and J lost 4, with 18 bases in between. The CDR3 coding sequence is TGTGCCAGTAGACCTTTATTGGGCAGTGGCACTGAAGCTTTCTTT. Translation gives CASRPLLGSGTEAFF. Combining the CDR3 with reference TRBV19 and TRBJ1-1 gives the whole variable domain DGGITQSPKYLFRKEGQNVTLSCEQNLNHDAMYWYRQDPGQGLRLIYYSQIVNDFQKGDIAEGYSVSREKKESFPLTVTSAQKNPTAFYLCASRPLLGSGTEAFFGQGTRLTVV.

The chain couples TRBV4-1 to TRBJ1-1, with D tentatively TRBD1 (6 bases). CDR3 length: 14 residues. V gave up 1 base and J gave up 11 bases, with 17 bases separating them. Per germline, CDR1 MGHRA and CDR2 YSYEKL. Written as DNA, the CDR3 is TGCGCCAGCAGCCAAGTGCTGACAGGTGCTATCGCTTTCTTT. Its protein product is CASSQVLTGAIAFF.

The CDR3 DNA follows: TGTGCCAGCAGCCCCTTTGGGGGTTTTGAAGCTTTCTTT. Encoded protein: CASSPFGGFEAFF. The V and J genes are TRBV9 and TRBJ1-1, with a possible D match to TRBD1 (5 bases). V was cut by 4 bases and J by 7 bases, with 14 bases left in between. Germline CDR1 is SGDLS and CDR2 is YYNGEE. This CDR3 is built from 13 residues.

This clone was observed a handful of times. This chain links TRBV5-1 with TRBJ1-2; the D is unclear. The ends were cut back, 1 base at V and 8 bases at J, with 12 bases in the middle. The CDR3 is 13 residues long. CDR1 SGHRS and CDR2 YFSETQ come from the germline V gene. CDR3: CASSLWGGEGYTF. Here the CDR3 DNA reads TGCGCCAGCAGCTTGTGGGGAGGAGAGGGCTACACCTTC.

Worth noting for this clone: One junction end does not reproduce the germline sequence, and a read error may be involved. The chain joins TRBV5-8 to TRBJ1-5; weak D call: TRBD1 (5 bases). Germline lookup yields CDR1 SGHTS and CDR2 YDEGEE. CDR3 length: 12 residues. Here the CDR3 reads CASSFRDQPQHF. CDR3 nucleotides: TGTGCCAGCAGCTTCAGGGATCAGCCCCAGCACTTT.

The genes are TRBV30 and TRBJ2-7, with a weak D call TRBD1 (6 bases). The germline CDR1 and CDR2 sequences are GTSNPN and SVGIG (reference sequence). The germline V and J ends were trimmed by 4 bases and 2 bases, with 12 bases remaining between them. CDR3 length equals 13 residues. The CDR3 is CAWTPTGTYEQYF. The CDR3, as DNA: TGTGCCTGGACCCCGACAGGTACCTACGAGCAGTACTTC.

This clone was found once. This chain uses TRBV7-9 with TRBJ2-1; D remains ambiguous. V lost 10 bases and J lost 5, with 12 bases in between. CDR1 and CDR2 from the germline V gene are SEHNR and FQNEAQ (reference sequence). The CDR3 loop spans 12 amino acids. CDR3 bases: TGTGCCATCCTTAAGCCGGACAATGAGCAGTTCTTC. Translating gives CAILKPDNEQFF.

V and J are TRBV30 and TRBJ1-6; TRBD1 aligns across 8 bases. Germline V gene sequence: CDR1 GTSNPN, CDR2 SVGIG (reference sequence). The junction had 13 bases not matched to a gene; V was cut back by 8 bases and J by 7 bases. The CDR3 is 15 amino acids. The CDR3 loop reads CASSPRTGRNSPLHF. The DNA for the CDR3 is TGTGCCAGTAGTCCCCGGACAGGGCGCAATTCACCCCTCCACTTT.

The chain has TRBV29-1 and TRBJ1-2, with no clear D. This CDR3 region has 11 residues. From germline, CDR1 is SQVTM and CDR2 ANQGSEA. V lost 3 bases and J lost 2, with 4 bases in between. The CDR3 nucleotides read TGCAGCGTTGACCGGAACTATGGCTACACCTTC. Amino acid sequence: CSVDRNYGYTF.